This TCR beta chain was identified in a study of T-cell memory formation after mild COVID-19. Study-level background: Among the donors, TCR clusters were largely specific to each donor. Study-wide findings and caveats: Clones shrinking between day 15 and 85 showed a balanced CD4/CD8 split, and those that grew later tilted toward CD4+. The pre-infection memory compartment contained some responding clones, suggesting cross-reactive memory joined.

This clonotype showed up just a few times. Its antigen is currently unknown. The V end lost 4 bases, the J end lost 0 bases, and 8 bases lay between the germline ends. Per the germline V gene, CDR1 is SGHAT and CDR2 is FQNNGV. The CDR3 covers 14 residues. UMIs and sample barcodes were carried by the TCR alpha and TCR beta cDNA libraries that 5'RACE produced using constant-segment primers. Via MiXCR, TCRdb re-called the 5' RACE reads, giving one row per CDR3 protein. The profile shows some 210,000 distinct CDR3 sequences, around 30% of them singletons. Sequencing was carried out using PBMCs or a T cell subset sorted from them (not recorded which). This TCR was recovered from an adult woman who had mild COVID-19 (a few samples of this study predate the infection). Cell type and time point are not known. V is TRBV11-2 and J is TRBJ2-3; no clear D. The CDR3 bases are TGTGCCAGCAGCTCCTCGGACAGCACAGATACGCAGTATTTT. Translating gives CASSSSDSTDTQYF.